Listed below are T cell receptor beta chains from one sample, sequenced in a study of metastatic and nonmetastatic thyroid tumors. TCRdb redid the clone calls on the PCR reads using MiXCR. The sample lists approximately 41,000 clones, 20% to 25% occurring once. Sequences were obtained from tumor tissue. Receptors originate from a female donor with papillary thyroid cancer or a benign thyroid nodule (not recorded which). Some clones in this sample may be carry-over from other donors' samples. CDR3s include the opening cysteine and the closing phenylalanine or tryptophan. A D gene is named only where the DNA matches it firmly. Where a row states a size, it is once, few, many or the class of an expanded clone; other rows omit it.

d_gene	v_gene	abundance	j_gene	CDR3aa	CDR3nt
NA	TRBV6-5	NA	TRBJ2-5	CASSYSGDRWYQETQYF	TGTGCCAGCAGTTATTCGGGTGACAGATGGTACCAAGAGACCCAGTACTTC
NA	TRBV6-1	medium-sized	TRBJ1-5	CASSEWTAVYSNQPQHF	TGTGCCAGCAGTGAGTGGACGGCTGTTTATAGCAATCAGCCCCAGCATTTT
NA	TRBV6-1	NA	TRBJ1-1	CASQRDEGLNTEAFF	TGTGCCAGCCAAAGGGACGAAGGCTTAAACACTGAAGCTTTCTTT
TRBD1	TRBV5-7	NA	TRBJ2-7	CASSPTRTGNHEQYF	TGTGCCAGCAGCCCAACCCGGACAGGGAACCACGAGCAGTACTTC
TRBD1	TRBV11-3	NA	TRBJ2-2	CASSPGQGASTGELFF	TGTGCCAGCAGCCCCGGCCAGGGGGCTAGCACCGGGGAGCTGTTTTTT
TRBD1	TRBV10-3	many	TRBJ2-7	CAISSRTGGPHEQYF	TGTGCCATCAGTTCCCGGACAGGGGGTCCCCACGAGCAGTACTTC
TRBD1	TRBV6-4	many	TRBJ2-1	CASSEWNRGDHEQFF	TGTGCCAGCTCGGAATGGAACAGGGGTGACCATGAGCAGTTCTTC
TRBD1	TRBV6-1	few	TRBJ1-2	CASSTMGQASGYGYTF	TGTGCCAGCAGCACGATGGGACAGGCCTCCGGCTATGGCTACACCTTC
NA	TRBV7-6	NA	TRBJ2-2	CASSIASGSGSNTGELFF	TGTGCCAGCAGCATAGCGAGTGGGAGCGGATCGAACACCGGGGAGCTGTTTTTT
NA	TRBV6-5	few	TRBJ1-3	CASSYSGHSHSGNTIYF	TGTGCCAGCAGTTACTCGGGACATTCACACTCTGGAAACACCATATATTTT
TRBD1	TRBV29-1	many	TRBJ2-3	CSVGPSGGGDTQYF	TGCAGCGTTGGGCCATCAGGGGGCGGAGATACGCAGTATTTT
TRBD1	TRBV5-1	once	TRBJ1-2	CASSSRTGQGYGYTF	TGCGCCAGCAGCTCTCGGACAGGGCAAGGGTATGGCTACACCTTC
TRBD1	TRBV6-2/TRBV6-3	many	TRBJ2-7	CASRVSGTGAREQYF	TGTGCCAGCAGGGTTTCCGGGACAGGGGCCCGCGAGCAGTACTTC
TRBD1	TRBV20-1	NA	TRBJ2-7	CSARMGRGIYEQYF	TGCAGTGCTAGAATGGGCAGGGGGATCTACGAGCAGTACTTC
NA	TRBV30	many	TRBJ1-3	CAWSPGGREKGNTIYF	TGTGCCTGGAGTCCCGGGGGCAGGGAGAAAGGAAACACCATATATTTT
TRBD2	TRBV7-3	NA	TRBJ2-3	CASSFSGGTDTQYF	TGTGCCAGCAGCTTTAGCGGGGGCACAGATACGCAGTATTTT
TRBD2	TRBV5-1	NA	TRBJ2-2	CASVGLAGSTGELFF	TGCGCCAGCGTTGGACTAGCGGGGTCCACCGGGGAGCTGTTTTTT
NA	TRBV20-1	NA	TRBJ1-2	CSARDHRVLWGYTF	TGCAGTGCTAGAGATCACAGGGTATTATGGGGCTACACCTTC
NA	TRBV13	NA	TRBJ2-1	CASSYGQSNEQFF	TGTGCCAGCAGCTACGGACAGTCCAATGAGCAGTTCTTC
TRBD2	TRBV7-8	NA	TRBJ2-7	CASSLLSGASSYEQYF	TGTGCCAGCAGCTTATTGAGCGGGGCGAGCTCCTACGAGCAGTACTTC
TRBD2	TRBV20-1	many	TRBJ2-2	CSAREREGGELFF	TGCAGTGCTAGAGAAAGGGAGGGCGGGGAGCTGTTTTTT
NA	TRBV24-1	many	TRBJ2-5	CATSDYRGNRETQYF	TGTGCCACCAGTGATTACCGGGGCAATCGAGAGACCCAGTACTTC
NA	TRBV2	many	TRBJ2-4	CASGSNIQYF	TGTGCCAGTGGGTCAAACATTCAGTACTTC
NA	TRBV19	many	TRBJ2-7	CASKRSGSYEQYF	TGTGCCAGTAAACGATCGGGTTCCTACGAGCAGTACTTC
NA	TRBV12-3/TRBV12-4	many	TRBJ2-1	CASSLGVGRGKYNEQFF	TGTGCCAGCAGTTTAGGTGTCGGGCGGGGTAAATACAATGAGCAGTTCTTC
NA	TRBV6-1	many	TRBJ1-5	CASHLYPGGNQPQHF	TGTGCCAGCCACCTCTACCCCGGGGGCAATCAGCCCCAGCATTTT
TRBD2	TRBV6-2/TRBV6-3	few	TRBJ2-7	CASSRGLAGVYDQYF	TGTGCCAGCAGTAGGGGACTAGCGGGAGTCTACGATCAGTACTTC
NA	TRBV5-5	many	TRBJ2-7	CASSSLFSKVEQYF	TGTGCCAGCAGCTCATTATTTAGCAAGGTCGAGCAGTACTTC
TRBD1	TRBV11-2	NA	TRBJ2-7	CASSPHQTGSPSSYEQYF	TGTGCCAGCAGCCCGCACCAGACAGGGAGTCCCAGCTCCTACGAGCAGTACTTC
NA	TRBV6-4	few	TRBJ1-1	CASSYSVQGITEAFF	TGTGCCAGCAGTTACTCGGTCCAGGGGATCACTGAAGCTTTCTTT
TRBD1	TRBV20-1	NA	TRBJ2-7	CSARAGTGWYEQYF	TGCAGTGCTAGAGCCGGGACAGGGTGGTACGAGCAGTACTTC
NA	TRBV12-3/TRBV12-4	many	TRBJ2-1	CASTTSGGSLYYNEQFF	TGTGCCAGCACCACATCCGGGGGTTCCCTTTACTACAATGAGCAGTTCTTC